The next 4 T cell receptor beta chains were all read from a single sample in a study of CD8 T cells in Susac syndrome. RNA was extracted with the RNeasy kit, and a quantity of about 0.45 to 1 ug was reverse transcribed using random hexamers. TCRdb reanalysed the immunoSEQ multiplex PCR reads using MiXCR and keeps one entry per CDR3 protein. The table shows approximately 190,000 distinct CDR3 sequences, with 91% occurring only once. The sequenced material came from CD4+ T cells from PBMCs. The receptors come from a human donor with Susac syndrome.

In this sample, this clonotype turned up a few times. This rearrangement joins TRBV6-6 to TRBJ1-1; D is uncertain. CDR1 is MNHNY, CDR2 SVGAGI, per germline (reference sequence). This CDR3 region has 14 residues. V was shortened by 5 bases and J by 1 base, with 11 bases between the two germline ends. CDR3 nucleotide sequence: TGTGCCAGCAGTAAAGGTCAGAGGAACACTGAAGCTTTCTTT. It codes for CASSKGQRNTEAFF.

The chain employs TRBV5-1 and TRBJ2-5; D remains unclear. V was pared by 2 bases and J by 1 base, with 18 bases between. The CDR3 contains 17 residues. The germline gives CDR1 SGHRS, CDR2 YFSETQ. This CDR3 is CASSLLAGIAPQETQYF. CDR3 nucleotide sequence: TGCGCCAGCAGCTTACTTGCCGGTATCGCCCCCCAAGAGACCCAGTACTTC.

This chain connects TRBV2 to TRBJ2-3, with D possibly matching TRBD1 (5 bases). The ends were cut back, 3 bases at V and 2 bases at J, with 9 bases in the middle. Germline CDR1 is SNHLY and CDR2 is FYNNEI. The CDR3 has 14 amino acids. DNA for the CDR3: TGTGCCAGCAGTGATGACAGATACACAGATACGCAGTATTTT. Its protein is CASSDDRYTDTQYF.

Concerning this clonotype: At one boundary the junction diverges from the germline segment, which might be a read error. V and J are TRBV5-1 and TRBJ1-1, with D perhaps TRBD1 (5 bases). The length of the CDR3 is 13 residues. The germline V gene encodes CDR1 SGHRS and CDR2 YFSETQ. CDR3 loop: CASSFLGDTEAFF. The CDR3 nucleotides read TGTGCCAGCAGTTTTTTAGGGGACACTGAAGCTTTCTTT.